This T cell receptor beta chain is drawn from a study of T-cell memory formation after mild COVID-19. Whole-study context: For the most part, TCR clusters were specific to one donor. Study findings and constraints: The second-wave clones peaking on day 37 were not confirmed as SARS-CoV-2-specific. The study found contracting CD4+ clones mainly in CM and EM and contracting CD8+ clones in EMRA.

The CDR3 contains 15 residues. Trimming cost V 0 bases and J 5 bases, with 14 bases left between them. Germline CDR1 and CDR2: LNHDA and SQIVND (reference sequence). This clonotype was seen a few times. Its target is unknown. The authors produced TCR alpha and TCR beta cDNA libraries with sample barcodes and UMIs by 5'RACE using constant-segment primers. TCRdb reprocessed the 5' RACE reads with MiXCR, giving one entry per CDR3 protein. The sample includes roughly 100,000 distinct CDR3 sequences, more than 15% of them seen just once. Sequencing used PBMCs or a T cell subset sorted from them (not recorded which). This clonotype was sampled from an adult woman who had mild COVID-19 (a few samples of this study predate the infection). Cell type and time point are not known. This chain uses TRBV19 with TRBJ2-7; weak D call: TRBD2 (6 bases). CDR3: CASSIDRGTENEQYF. The CDR3 bases are TGTGCCAGTAGTATAGATCGGGGGACGGAGAACGAGCAGTACTTC.